This entry lists 5 T cell receptor beta chains sequenced from one sample in a study of cytomegalovirus exposure and HLA in healthy donors. Use of 60 Vbeta and 13 Jbeta primers characterized the PCR. Profiling relied on immunoSEQ multiplex PCR, and the TCRdb table lists in-frame clones only, not all of them. The sample includes around 200,000 clones, around four fifths seen only once; the top ten take over 1.5%. Sequencing was performed on PBMCs. These receptor sequences come from a man in his fifties or sixties in good health and CMV-seronegative.

The chain uses TRBV18 and TRBJ2-7; tentatively, D is TRBD1 (5 bases). The germline CDR1 and CDR2 sequences are KGHSH and LQKENI. V gave up 3 bases and J gave up 5 bases, with 11 bases separating them. The CDR3 extends over 13 amino acids. CDR3 region: CASSPRAGNEQYF. The CDR3 DNA follows: TGTGCCAGCTCACCCAGGGCAGGCAACGAGCAGTACTTC.

This chain links TRBV5-1 with TRBJ1-1, with D possibly TRBD1 on 5 matching bases. The CDR3 consists of 16 residues. V lost 2 bases and J 0 bases, leaving 14 bases between the germline ends. CDR1 is SGHRS, CDR2 YFSETQ, per germline. This chain's CDR3 is CASSFPNGGLNTEAFF. The DNA of the CDR3 is TGCGCCAGCAGCTTCCCCAACGGGGGGTTGAACACTGAAGCTTTCTTT.

This chain joins TRBV21-1 and TRBJ2-1; TRBD2, the table's D call, lacks a check against the DNA. TRBV21-1 is a known pseudogene. The CDR3 has 20 amino acids. CDR3: CASPYGGEAHWRIFYNEQFF. DNA of the CDR3: TGTGCCAGCCCTTATGGGGGGGAGGCCCATTGGAGGATTTTCTACAATGAGCAGTTCTTC.

This chain connects TRBV12-1 to TRBJ2-3; the DNA was not compared with TRBD2, the D call given in the table. TRBV12-1 is given as a pseudogene. CDR3 length: 16 amino acids. CDR3 nucleotide sequence: TGTGCCAGCAGCTTGTTCTGTGAGCGGGAGTTAGATACGCAGTATTTT. This translates into CASSLFCERELDTQYF.

The rearrangement joins TRBV7-2 to TRBJ2-4; TRBD1 matches at 8 bases. Germline V gives CDR1 SGHTA, CDR2 FQGNSA. The V and J ends lost 3 bases and 1 base, in that order; junction bases with no gene match: 5. The CDR3 length is 16 residues. The CDR3 loop reads CASSFRQGIAKNIQYF. The DNA of the CDR3 is TGTGCCAGCAGCTTCAGACAGGGGATTGCCAAAAACATTCAGTACTTC.